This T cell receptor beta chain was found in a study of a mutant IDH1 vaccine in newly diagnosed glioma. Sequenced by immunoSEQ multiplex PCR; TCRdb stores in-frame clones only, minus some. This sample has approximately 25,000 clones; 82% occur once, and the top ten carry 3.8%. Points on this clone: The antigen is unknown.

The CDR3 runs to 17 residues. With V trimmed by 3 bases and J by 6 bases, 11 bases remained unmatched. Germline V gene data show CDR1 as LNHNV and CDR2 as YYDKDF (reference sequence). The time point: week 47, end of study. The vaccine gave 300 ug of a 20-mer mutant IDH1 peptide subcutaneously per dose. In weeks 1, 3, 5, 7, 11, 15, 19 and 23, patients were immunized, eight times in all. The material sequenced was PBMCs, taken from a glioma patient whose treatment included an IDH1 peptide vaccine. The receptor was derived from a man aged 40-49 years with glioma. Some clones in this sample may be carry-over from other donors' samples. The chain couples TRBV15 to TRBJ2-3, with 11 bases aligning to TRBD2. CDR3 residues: CATSRESSGGAGDTQYF. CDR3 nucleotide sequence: TGTGCCACCAGCAGGGAAAGTAGCGGGGGGGCCGGGGATACGCAGTATTTT.